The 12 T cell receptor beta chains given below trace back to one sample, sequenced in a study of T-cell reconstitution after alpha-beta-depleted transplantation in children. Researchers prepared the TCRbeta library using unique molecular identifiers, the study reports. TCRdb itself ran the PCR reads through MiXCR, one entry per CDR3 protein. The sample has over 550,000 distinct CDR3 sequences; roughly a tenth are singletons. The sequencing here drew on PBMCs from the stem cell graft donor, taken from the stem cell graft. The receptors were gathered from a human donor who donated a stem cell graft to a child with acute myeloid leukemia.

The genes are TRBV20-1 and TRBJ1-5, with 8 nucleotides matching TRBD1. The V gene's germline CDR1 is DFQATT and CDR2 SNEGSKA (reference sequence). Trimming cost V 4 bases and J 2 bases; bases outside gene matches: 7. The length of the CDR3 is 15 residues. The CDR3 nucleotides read TGCAGTGCTACCCCAGGGGGCGTGGGCAATCAGCCCCAGCATTTT. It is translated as CSATPGGVGNQPQHF.

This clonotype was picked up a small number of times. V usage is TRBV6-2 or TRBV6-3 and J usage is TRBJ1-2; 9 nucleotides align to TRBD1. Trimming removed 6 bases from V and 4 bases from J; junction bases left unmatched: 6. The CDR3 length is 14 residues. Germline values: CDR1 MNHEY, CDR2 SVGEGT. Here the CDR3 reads CASRAPGQGYGYTF. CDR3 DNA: TGTGCCAGCAGGGCTCCGGGACAGGGCTATGGCTACACCTTC.

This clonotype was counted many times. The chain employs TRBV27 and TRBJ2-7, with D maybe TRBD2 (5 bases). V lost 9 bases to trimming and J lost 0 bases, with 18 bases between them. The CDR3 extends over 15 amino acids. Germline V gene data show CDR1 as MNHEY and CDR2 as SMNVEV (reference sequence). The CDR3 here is CASNFLAASSYEQYF. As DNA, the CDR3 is TGTGCCAGTAATTTTCTAGCCGCCAGCTCCTACGAGCAGTACTTC.

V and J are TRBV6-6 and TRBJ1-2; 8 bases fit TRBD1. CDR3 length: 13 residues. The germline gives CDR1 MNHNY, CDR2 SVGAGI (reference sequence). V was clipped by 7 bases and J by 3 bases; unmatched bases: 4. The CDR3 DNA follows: TGTGCCAGCATTGGGGGACAGGACTATGGCTACACCTTC. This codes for CASIGGQDYGYTF.

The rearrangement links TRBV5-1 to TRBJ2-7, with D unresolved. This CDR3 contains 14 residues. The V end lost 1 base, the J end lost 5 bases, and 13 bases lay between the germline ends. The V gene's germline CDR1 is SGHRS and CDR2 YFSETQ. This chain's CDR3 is CASSLRSVSDEQYF. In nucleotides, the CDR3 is TGCGCCAGCAGCTTGAGATCCGTCTCGGACGAGCAGTACTTC.

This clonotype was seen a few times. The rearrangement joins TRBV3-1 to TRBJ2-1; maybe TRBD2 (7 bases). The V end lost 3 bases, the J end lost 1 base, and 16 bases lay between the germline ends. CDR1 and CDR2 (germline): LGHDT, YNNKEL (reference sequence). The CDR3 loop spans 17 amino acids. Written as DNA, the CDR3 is TGTGCCAGCAGCCACCCGCTGGGGGGGCGGTCCTACAATGAGCAGTTCTTC. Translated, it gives CASSHPLGGRSYNEQFF.

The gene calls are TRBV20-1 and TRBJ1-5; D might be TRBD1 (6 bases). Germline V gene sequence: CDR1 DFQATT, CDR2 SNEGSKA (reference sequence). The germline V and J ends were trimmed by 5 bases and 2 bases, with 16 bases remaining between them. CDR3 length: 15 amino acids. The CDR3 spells CSALIRGFGNQPQHF. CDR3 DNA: TGCAGTGCTCTGATAAGGGGGTTTGGCAATCAGCCCCAGCATTTT.

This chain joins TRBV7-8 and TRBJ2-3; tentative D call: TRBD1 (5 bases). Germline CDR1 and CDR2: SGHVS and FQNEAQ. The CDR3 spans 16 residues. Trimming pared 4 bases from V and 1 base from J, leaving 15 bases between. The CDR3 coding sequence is TGTGCCAGCAGCTCCCGCAGGGAAGGGGGCACAGATACGCAGTATTTT. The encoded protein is CASSSRREGGTDTQYF.

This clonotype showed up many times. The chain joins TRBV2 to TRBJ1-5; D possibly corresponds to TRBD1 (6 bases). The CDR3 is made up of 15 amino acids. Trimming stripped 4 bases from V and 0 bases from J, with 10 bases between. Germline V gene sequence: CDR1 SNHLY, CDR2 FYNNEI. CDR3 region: CASSGQASSNQPQHF. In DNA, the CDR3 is TGTGCCAGCAGTGGACAGGCTTCTAGCAATCAGCCCCAGCATTTT.

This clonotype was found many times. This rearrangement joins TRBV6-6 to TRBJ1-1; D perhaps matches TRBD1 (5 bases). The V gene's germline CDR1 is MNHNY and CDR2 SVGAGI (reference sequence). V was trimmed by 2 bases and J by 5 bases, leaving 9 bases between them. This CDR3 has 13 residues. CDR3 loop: CASSYPGGTEAFF. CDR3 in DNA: TGTGCCAGCAGTTACCCGGGGGGAACTGAAGCTTTCTTT.

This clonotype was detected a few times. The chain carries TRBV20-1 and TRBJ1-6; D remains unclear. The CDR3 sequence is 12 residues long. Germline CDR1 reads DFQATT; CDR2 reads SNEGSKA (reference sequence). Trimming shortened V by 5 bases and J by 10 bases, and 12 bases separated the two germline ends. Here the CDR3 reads CSAADGRSPLHF. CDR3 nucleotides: TGCAGTGCTGCCGACGGGAGGTCACCCCTCCACTTT.

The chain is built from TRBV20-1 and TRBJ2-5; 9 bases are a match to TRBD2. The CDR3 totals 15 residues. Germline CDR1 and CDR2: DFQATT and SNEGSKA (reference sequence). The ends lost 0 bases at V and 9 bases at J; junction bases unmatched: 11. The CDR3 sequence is CSAREGSGRVVPQYF. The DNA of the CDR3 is TGCAGTGCTAGAGAGGGTAGCGGGAGAGTCGTGCCCCAGTACTTC.